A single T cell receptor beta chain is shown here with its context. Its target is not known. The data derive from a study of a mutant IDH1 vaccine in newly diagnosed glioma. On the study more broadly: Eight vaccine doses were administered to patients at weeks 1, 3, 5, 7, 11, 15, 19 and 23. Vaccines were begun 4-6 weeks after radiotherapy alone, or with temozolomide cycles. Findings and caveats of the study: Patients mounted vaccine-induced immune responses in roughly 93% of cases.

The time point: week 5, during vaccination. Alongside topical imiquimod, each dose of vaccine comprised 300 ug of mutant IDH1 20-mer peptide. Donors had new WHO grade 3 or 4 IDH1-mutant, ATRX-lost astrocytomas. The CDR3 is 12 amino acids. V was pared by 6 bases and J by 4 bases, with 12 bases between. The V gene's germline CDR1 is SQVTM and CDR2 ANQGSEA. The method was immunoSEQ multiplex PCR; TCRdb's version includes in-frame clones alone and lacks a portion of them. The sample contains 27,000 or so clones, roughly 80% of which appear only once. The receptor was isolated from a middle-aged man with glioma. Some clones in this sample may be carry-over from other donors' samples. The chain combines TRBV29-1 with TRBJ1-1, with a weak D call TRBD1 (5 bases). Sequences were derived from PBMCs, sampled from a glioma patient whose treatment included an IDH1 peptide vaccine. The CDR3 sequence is CSVPRVGTEAFF. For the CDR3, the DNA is TGCAGCGTCCCCAGGGTGGGCACTGAAGCTTTCTTT.